The following is a T cell receptor (beta chain) sequence with its context. Its antigen is currently unknown. The V end lost 6 bases, the J end lost 6 bases, and 16 bases lay between the germline ends. Germline CDR1 SQVTM, CDR2 ANQGSEA. The CDR3 is 13 residues long. These data come from a study of cytomegalovirus exposure and HLA in healthy donors. About the research overall: There were roughly 80 million unique TCRs (from HLA-typed donors) in an early data release. Findings and limits, study-wide: Many donors carried some public TCRs, although rarity characterized most TCR sequences.

The PCR used 60 Vbeta and 13 Jbeta primers. The method was immunoSEQ multiplex PCR; TCRdb's version includes in-frame clones alone and lacks a portion of them. The sample lists roughly 110,000 clones, roughly 73% occurring once. The V and J genes are TRBV29-1 and TRBJ2-3, with D maybe TRBD1 (6 bases). The clonotype was recovered from a woman aged 25-40 years in good health and CMV-seronegative. The sample consisted of PBMCs. The CDR3 bases are TGCAGCGTGGACAGAACCTTGGGGGATACGCAGTATTTT. Its protein product is CSVDRTLGDTQYF.